Following are 4 T cell receptor beta chains from one sample sequenced in a study of human T cells and chemical hapten exposure. Time point in this sample: patch test 2, 6 weeks after DPC sensitization. Treatment meaning: therapeutic diphenylcyclopropenone sensitization with weekly scalp DPC. TCRdb reprocessed the RACE reads via MiXCR and lists one record per CDR3 protein. The sample comprises a few hundred thousand distinct CDR3 sequences, about 6.3% of which are singletons, and about 5.6% rests with the top ten. Specimen: whole blood, collected in connection with sensitization to the hapten diphenylcyclopropenone (DPC). These receptors all stem from a woman aged 18 to 35 with alopecia areata. Some clones in this sample may be carry-over from other donors' samples.

This clonotype appeared a few times. The J gene is TRBJ2-7, the V gene TRBV5-6, with unresolved D. Germline loops: CDR1 SGHDT, CDR2 YYEEEE. CDR3 size: 14 residues. The V gene lost 4 bases and the J gene lost 5 bases, with 16 bases spanning the gap. CDR3 sequence reads: CASSPGPGYNEQYF. The CDR3 region has the DNA TGTGCCAGCAGCCCTGGACCAGGTTACAACGAGCAGTACTTC.

This clonotype was recorded a few times. The genes are TRBV28 and TRBJ1-2; D gene ambiguous. The V end was cut by 1 base, the J end by 2 bases, with 11 bases between. The CDR3 contains 15 residues. Germline V gene data show CDR1 as MDHEN and CDR2 as SYDVKM. This CDR3 reads CASSLLPSPNYGYTF. Here the CDR3 DNA reads TGTGCCAGCAGTTTATTACCCAGCCCAAACTATGGCTACACCTTC.

Many counts were recorded for this clonotype. V is TRBV18 and J is TRBJ2-3, with D maybe TRBD1 (7 bases). There are 18 residues in the CDR3. Germline lookup yields CDR1 KGHSH and CDR2 LQKENI. Trimming took 3 bases from V and 0 from J, leaving 19 bases between them. CDR3 in amino acids: CASSPRAGQIPSTDTQYF. The CDR3 coding sequence is TGTGCCAGCTCACCCAGGGCGGGACAGATTCCTAGCACAGATACGCAGTATTTT. Filled out from reference TRBV18 and TRBJ2-3, the complete variable domain reads NAGVMQNPRHLVRRRGQEARLRCSPMKGHSHVYWYRQLPEEGLKFMVYLQKENIIDESGMPKERFSAEFPKEGPSILRIQQVVRGDSAAYFCASSPRAGQIPSTDTQYFGPGTRLTVL.

This clonotype was observed many times. The rearrangement links TRBV7-2 to TRBJ1-2; perhaps TRBD1 as D (5 bases). This CDR3 region has 14 residues. The V gene lost 5 bases and the J gene lost 2 bases, with 12 bases spanning the gap. CDR1 and CDR2 (germline): SGHTA, FQGNSA. The CDR3 DNA sequence: TGTGCCAGCAGCCCTTCCCGGGGGAACTATGGCTACACCTTC. Its translation is CASSPSRGNYGYTF.